What follows are 21 T cell receptor beta chains derived from one specimen sequenced in a study of blood T cell repertoires in COVID-19. TCRdb's copy holds only in-frame clones and misses some; the assay was immunoSEQ multiplex PCR. The table includes under 110,000 clones, roughly four fifths detected once. Input material: peripheral blood. These TCRs come from a woman in her sixties or seventies with acute or convalescent COVID-19.

V usage is TRBV3-1 (or the pseudogene TRBV3-2) and J usage is TRBJ2-5; 8 nucleotides match TRBD1. This CDR3 contains 13 residues. Trimming at V came to 5 bases and at J to 5 bases, leaving 4 bases not matched to a gene. Per the germline V gene, CDR1 is LGHDT and CDR2 is YNNKEL (reference sequence). The CDR3 DNA is TGTGCCAGCAGCACGACAGGGGAGGAGACCCAGTACTTC. Translated, it gives CASSTTGEETQYF.

The DNA of the CDR3 is TGTGCCACCAGCGGGGACTCCTACGAGCAGTACTTC. This encodes CATSGDSYEQYF. The chain recombines TRBV19 with TRBJ2-7, with 7 positions matching TRBD2. CDR1 is LNHDA and CDR2 is SQIVND in the germline V gene (reference sequence). CDR3 size: 12 residues. Trimming removed 10 bases from V and 0 bases from J; junction bases left unmatched: 3. The whole variable domain, filled in from reference TRBV19 and TRBJ2-7, reads DGGITQSPKYLFRKEGQNVTLSCEQNLNHDAMYWYRQDPGQGLRLIYYSQIVNDFQKGDIAEGYSVSREKKESFPLTVTSAQKNPTAFYLCATSGDSYEQYFGPGTRLTVT.

This clone was picked up one time. The chain carries TRBV3-1 (or the pseudogene TRBV3-2) and TRBJ2-4, with 9 bases that match TRBD2. V lost 3 bases and J lost 4; bases outside the gene matches: 7. This CDR3 contains 16 residues. Germline V gene sequence: CDR1 LGHDT, CDR2 YNNKEL (reference sequence). The CDR3 spells CASSQDSGGPKNIQYF. In nucleotides, the CDR3 is TGTGCCAGCAGCCAGGATAGCGGGGGACCGAAAAACATTCAGTACTTC.

The chain carries TRBV7-2 and TRBJ2-1; D not certain. Germline values: CDR1 SGHTA, CDR2 FQGNSA. CDR3 size: 15 residues. V was trimmed by 4 bases and J by 0 bases, leaving 10 bases between them. The CDR3 sequence is CASSSEISSYNEQFF. In DNA form, the CDR3 reads TGTGCCAGCAGCTCCGAGATAAGCTCCTACAATGAGCAGTTCTTC. Filled out from reference TRBV7-2 and TRBJ2-1, the complete variable domain reads GAGVSQSPSNKVTEKGKDVELRCDPISGHTALYWYRQSLGQGLEFLIYFQGNSAPDKSGLPSDRFSAERTGGSVSTLTIQRTQQEDSAVYLCASSSEISSYNEQFFGPGTRLTVL.

The V gene is TRBV11-3, the J gene TRBJ2-3, with 7 bases lining up with TRBD2. The V gene's germline CDR1 is SGHNT and CDR2 YENEEA. The CDR3 covers 16 residues. J lost 1 base, V lost 3 bases, and 7 bases had no gene match. The CDR3 loop is CASSLGGSPGTDTQYF. CDR3 nucleotide sequence: TGTGCCAGCAGCTTGGGCGGGAGTCCTGGCACAGATACGCAGTATTTT.

The chain employs TRBV29-1 and TRBJ1-3; TRBD1 aligns across 7 bases. Germline V lookup: CDR1 SQVTM, CDR2 ANQGSEA. The CDR3 totals 14 residues. V lost 4 bases to trimming and J lost 0 bases; unmatched junction nucleotides: 3. The CDR3 DNA follows: TGCAGCGTTGTCTCAGGGGGCTCTGGAAACACCATATATTTT. Its translation is CSVVSGGSGNTIYF.

Remarks on this clone: In the same sample, other DNA sequences code for this CDR3. The V and J genes are TRBV18 and TRBJ2-1, with D perhaps TRBD1 (5 bases). Germline assignment: CDR1 KGHSH and CDR2 LQKENI. The CDR3 consists of 15 residues. Trimming stripped 3 bases from V and 0 bases from J, with 9 bases between. The CDR3, as DNA: TGTGCCAGCTCACCCAGACAGTCCTCCTACAATGAGCAGTTCTTC. Encoded protein: CASSPRQSSYNEQFF.

The chain links TRBV7-2 to TRBJ1-5; TRBD1 agrees at 7 bases. The CDR3 is 13 residues long. The germline V gene has CDR1 SGHTA and CDR2 FQGNSA. V was pared by 7 bases and J by 8 bases, with 8 bases of the junction left unmatched. CDR3 residues: CASTRDRKEPQHF. CDR3 bases: TGTGCCAGCACACGGGACAGAAAAGAGCCCCAGCATTTT. The full variable domain, with the rest looked up from reference TRBV7-2 and TRBJ1-5, is GAGVSQSPSNKVTEKGKDVELRCDPISGHTALYWYRQSLGQGLEFLIYFQGNSAPDKSGLPSDRFSAERTGGSVSTLTIQRTQQEDSAVYLCASTRDRKEPQHFGDGTRLSIL.

V usage is TRBV10-3 and J usage is TRBJ1-4; 10 nucleotides line up with TRBD1. Germline CDR1 reads ENHRY; CDR2 reads SYGVKD. The CDR3 runs 15 residues. The trim removed 5 bases at V and 7 bases at J, leaving 7 bases unmatched. This CDR3 is CAISPGTGVGEKLFF. CDR3 bases: TGTGCCATCAGTCCCGGGACAGGGGTCGGTGAAAAACTGTTTTTT.

This sequence joins TRBV27 and TRBJ2-5; weak D call: TRBD1 (6 bases). The CDR3 runs to 13 residues. The V end was cut by 2 bases, the J end by 6 bases, with 10 bases between. Germline V gene lookup returns CDR1 MNHEY and CDR2 SMNVEV (reference sequence). The CDR3 region is CASSLNRAQTQYF. In DNA, the CDR3 is TGTGCCAGCAGTTTAAACAGGGCGCAGACCCAGTACTTC.

This clone was recorded once. This chain joins TRBV6-5 and TRBJ2-3; D is perhaps TRBD1 (5 bases). This CDR3 region has 15 residues. The ends were cut back, 6 bases at V and 1 base at J, with 14 bases in the middle. Per germline, CDR1 MNHEY and CDR2 SVGAGI. CDR3 coding DNA: TGTGCCAGCAGCTCCACACAGGCGGGCACAGATACGCAGTATTTT. Protein product: CASSSTQAGTDTQYF.

This rearrangement joins TRBV18 to TRBJ1-3; D call uncertain. This CDR3 is built from 16 residues. Germline CDR1 and CDR2: KGHSH and LQKENI. V was shortened by 2 bases and J by 0 bases, with 11 bases between the two germline ends. CDR3 region: CASSPGSGISGNTIYF. CDR3 nucleotides: TGTGCCAGCTCACCAGGGTCCGGGATCTCTGGAAACACCATATATTTT.

This chain connects TRBV10-2 to TRBJ1-2, with D possibly TRBD1 on 5 matching bases. V dropped 4 bases and J dropped 6 bases, with 15 bases sitting between them. The germline gives CDR1 WSHSY, CDR2 SAAADI. There are 14 residues in the CDR3. The CDR3 sequence: CASSGQSTSDGYTF. In DNA form, the CDR3 reads TGCGCCAGCAGTGGACAGTCGACTTCGGATGGCTACACCTTC.

This chain links TRBV5-7 with TRBJ1-5; D is perhaps TRBD1 (6 bases). TRBV5-7 is an open reading frame, and its role is uncertain. The V end lost 3 bases, the J end lost 1 base, and 20 bases lay between the germline ends. The CDR3 is 18 amino acids. CDR3 residues: CASSWSPGTSLSNQPQHF. CDR3 bases: TGTGCCAGCAGCTGGTCCCCGGGGACATCATTAAGCAATCAGCCCCAGCATTTT.

With regard to this clone: A read error may produce the germline difference seen at one junction end. The chain is built from TRBV3-1 (or the pseudogene TRBV3-2) and TRBJ1-5, with D possibly TRBD1 on 5 matching bases. This CDR3 region has 14 residues. Germline V gives CDR1 LGHDT, CDR2 YNNKEL (reference sequence). The CDR3 nucleotides read TGTGCCAGCAGCAAAGAAAGCAGGGATCAGCCCCAGCATTTT. This gives the protein CASSKESRDQPQHF.

V is TRBV5-1 and J is TRBJ1-2; no reliable D call. The CDR3 is 13 amino acids. V lost 4 bases, J lost 4 bases, and 11 bases lay in between. Germline V CDR1 and CDR2: SGHRS, YFSETQ. CDR3 loop: CASSQDPGYGYTF. CDR3 nucleotides: TGCGCCAGCAGCCAAGATCCGGGCTATGGCTACACCTTC.

This chain uses TRBV19 with TRBJ1-5, with D hard to call. CDR3 length: 13 residues. The V end was cut by 8 bases, the J end by 2 bases, with 10 bases between. The V gene's germline CDR1 is LNHDA and CDR2 SQIVND (reference sequence). The CDR3 region has the DNA TGTGCCAGTGAGTACCGGGGCAATCAGCCCCAGCATTTT. It encodes CASEYRGNQPQHF.

This clone was counted a few times. This chain joins TRBV18 and TRBJ2-5; D is undetermined. V lost 0 bases and J 5 bases, leaving 10 bases between the germline ends. CDR1 is KGHSH, CDR2 LQKENI, per germline. This CDR3 contains 14 residues. The CDR3 spells CASSPPSVGETQYF. The DNA of the CDR3 is TGTGCCAGCTCACCACCTTCAGTCGGGGAGACCCAGTACTTC.

The chain uses TRBV12-3 or TRBV12-4 and TRBJ1-4; a possible D gene is TRBD1 (5 bases). Trimming left V 5 bases short and J 8 bases short, with 12 bases between. This CDR3 is built from 13 residues. The CDR3 DNA sequence: TGTGCCAGCAGTAGGGGTGTACGGGAAAAACTGTTTTTT. Protein: CASSRGVREKLFF.

The chain couples TRBV5-8 to TRBJ1-5; D is unresolved. V shed 0 bases and J shed 3 bases, with 4 bases lying between them. Germline CDR1 is SGHTS and CDR2 is YDEGEE. The CDR3 extends over 13 amino acids. The CDR3 here is CASSLAPNQPQHF. Written as DNA, the CDR3 is TGTGCCAGCAGCTTGGCTCCCAATCAGCCCCAGCATTTT.

This clone was counted between two and nine times. The chain combines TRBV6-6 with TRBJ2-3, with 8 nucleotides matching TRBD2. The CDR3 consists of 16 residues. V gave up 7 bases and J gave up 4 bases; unmatched junction bases: 13. Per the germline V gene, CDR1 is MNHNY and CDR2 is SVGAGI (reference sequence). The CDR3 loop reads CASKQRETWIPDTQYF. CDR3 bases: TGTGCCAGCAAACAGCGGGAGACCTGGATACCAGATACGCAGTATTTT.